This T cell receptor beta chain was found in a study of beta chain features in type 1 diabetes. There are 13 residues in the CDR3. V lost 1 base and J 6 bases, leaving 12 bases between the germline ends. Germline CDR1 GTSNPN, CDR2 SVGIG (reference sequence). Expressed TCRB transcripts were sequenced because the isolated RNA had all been reverse transcribed beforehand. Clones were read by immunoSEQ multiplex PCR, and TCRdb kept only the in-frame ones, dropping some. The table has 400,000 to 450,000 clones, 11% to 15% seen once; the top ten hold about 0.04%. Sequences were obtained from naive CD4+ T cells from blood. J is TRBJ1-1 and V is TRBV30; D unclear. The source is a young man in good health. The CDR3 here is CAWSGQVGAEAFF. DNA for the CDR3: TGTGCCTGGAGTGGCCAAGTAGGCGCTGAAGCTTTCTTT.